A single sample gave rise to the 13 T cell receptor beta chains below, sequenced in a study of blood T cell repertoires in COVID-19. Only in-frame clones appear in the TCRdb table, and some are missing; sequencing was by immunoSEQ multiplex PCR. The repertoire consists of around 120,000 clones, with approximately 80% occurring once and the leading ten covering roughly 19%. Sample: peripheral blood. Receptors were obtained from a man aged 65 to 79 with active or convalescent COVID-19.

The J gene is TRBJ2-2, the V gene TRBV15; TRBD2 matches 7 bases. This CDR3 region has 15 residues. The V segment lost 3 bases and the J segment 7 bases; nucleotides outside the gene matches: 8. Germline-derived CDR1 and CDR2 are LNHNV and YYDKDF (reference sequence). CDR3 residues: CATSRSSGGFGELFF. CDR3 bases: TGTGCCACCAGCAGGTCCTCGGGGGGTTTCGGGGAGCTGTTTTTT. Complete variable domain (other parts from reference TRBV15 and TRBJ2-2): DAMVIQNPRYQVTQFGKPVTLSCSQTLNHNVMYWYQQKSSQAPKLLFHYYDKDFNNEADTPDNFQSRRPNTSFCFLDIRSPGLGDTAMYLCATSRSSGGFGELFFGEGSRLTVL.

The chain employs TRBV30 and TRBJ2-3; 9 nucleotides agree with TRBD1. V lost 7 bases, J lost 0 bases, and 20 bases stayed unmatched. CDR1 and CDR2 (germline): GTSNPN, SVGIG (reference sequence). The CDR3 loop spans 19 amino acids. The CDR3 bases are TGTGCCTACTTGCCGGGACAGGGTATGAATTACCCTAGCACAGATACGCAGTATTTT. This translates into CAYLPGQGMNYPSTDTQYF.

The genes are TRBV6-1 and TRBJ2-3; 9 bases align to TRBD2. Germline CDR1 reads MNHNS; CDR2 reads SASEGT. Trimming cost V 2 bases and J 1 base; bases outside gene matches: 13. The CDR3 consists of 19 residues. The CDR3 loop reads CASSERSRGAGGGTDTQYF. The DNA for the CDR3 is TGTGCCAGCAGTGAACGGTCTAGGGGTGCGGGGGGGGGCACAGATACGCAGTATTTT.

V gene TRBV2 combines with J gene TRBJ1-4; D ambiguous. Trimming cost V 8 bases and J 8 bases, with 18 bases left between them. This CDR3 is 14 amino acids long. Germline lookup yields CDR1 SNHLY and CDR2 FYNNEI. In DNA, the CDR3 is TGTGCCAGCGGGAGGACCCAGGCGGGGGAAAAACTGTTTTTT. Translating it yields CASGRTQAGEKLFF.

The chain uses TRBV6-5 and TRBJ1-5, with D maybe TRBD1 (6 bases). Germline lookup yields CDR1 MNHEY and CDR2 SVGAGI. This CDR3 contains 14 residues. The V end lost 6 bases, the J end lost 0 bases, and 9 bases lay between the germline ends. The CDR3 region is CASSQQGSNQPQHF. The DNA for the CDR3 is TGTGCCAGCAGCCAACAGGGTAGCAATCAGCCCCAGCATTTT.

The CDR3 DNA sequence: TGTGCCAGCAGCTTAGTACCCGGGAGGCTGAACACCGGGGAGCTGTTTTTT. It codes for CASSLVPGRLNTGELFF. This rearrangement joins TRBV7-8 to TRBJ2-2, with 7 bases fitting TRBD2. V was clipped by 1 base and J by 1 base; unmatched bases: 6. Germline values: CDR1 SGHVS, CDR2 FQNEAQ. CDR3 length equals 17 residues.

This CDR3 is CASSPRRENTEAFF. CDR3 sequence (DNA): TGTGCCAGCAGCCCCCGACGGGAGAACACTGAAGCTTTCTTT. The rearrangement links TRBV3-1 (or the pseudogene TRBV3-2) to TRBJ1-1; D unresolved. Germline assignment: CDR1 LGHDT and CDR2 YNNKEL (reference sequence). The CDR3 runs 14 residues. Trimming took off 4 bases at V and 1 base at J, with 10 bases between the two ends.

About this clone: The sample contains more than one DNA sequence encoding this CDR3. Here the CDR3 DNA reads TGCGCCAGCAGCTTAGCGGGGGAAGGGTATGGCTACACCTTC. Its translation is CASSLAGEGYGYTF. The chain carries TRBV5-1 and TRBJ1-2; TRBD1 might be the D (5 bases). Germline loops: CDR1 SGHRS, CDR2 YFSETQ. Between the trimmed V and J ends, which lost 2 bases and 5 bases, there was a span of 13 bases. The CDR3 runs to 14 residues.

The V call is TRBV2, the J call TRBJ2-3, with 8 bases aligning to TRBD2. Trimming at V came to 5 bases and at J to 1 base, leaving 8 bases not matched to a gene. Germline values: CDR1 SNHLY, CDR2 FYNNEI. The CDR3 totals 16 residues. Here the CDR3 reads CASSPAGGRRTDTQYF. The CDR3 DNA reads as TGTGCCAGCAGTCCCGCGGGGGGTCGCCGCACAGATACGCAGTATTTT.

V usage is TRBV6-5 and J usage is TRBJ1-5; D is possibly TRBD1 (5 bases). Germline V CDR1 and CDR2: MNHEY, SVGAGI. Trimming took off 6 bases at V and 7 bases at J, with 19 bases between the two ends. This CDR3 comprises 15 residues. Written as DNA, the CDR3 is TGTGCCAGCAGCCCCGATCCGGGGGGAAGACAGCCCCAGCATTTT. Translation gives CASSPDPGGRQPQHF.

This chain connects TRBV5-1 to TRBJ1-1; D is perhaps TRBD1 (6 bases). This CDR3 spans 15 amino acids. V was trimmed by 4 bases and J by 5 bases, leaving 18 bases between them. Germline-derived CDR1 and CDR2 are SGHRS and YFSETQ. The CDR3 DNA reads TGCGCCAGCAGCGCCTTCACAGGGCAGGGGACTGAAGCTTTCTTT. Translating it yields CASSAFTGQGTEAFF. Drawing the rest from reference TRBV5-1 and TRBJ1-1, the complete variable domain is KAGVTQTPRYLIKTRGQQVTLSCSPISGHRSVSWYQQTPGQGLQFLFEYFSETQRNKGNFPGRFSGRQFSNSRSEMNVSTLELGDSALYLCASSAFTGQGTEAFFGQGTRLTVV.

This clone was seen only a few times. The chain recombines TRBV19 with TRBJ2-1; 8 nucleotides match TRBD2. Germline V lookup: CDR1 LNHDA, CDR2 SQIVND (reference sequence). This CDR3 is built from 17 residues. The ends lost 5 bases at V and 4 bases at J; junction bases unmatched: 13. CDR3 sequence: CASSSGGALGEYNEQFF. CDR3 sequence (DNA): TGTGCCAGTAGTTCCGGGGGGGCCCTTGGGGAATACAATGAGCAGTTCTTC.

The chain uses TRBV28 and TRBJ2-7; D call uncertain. The germline CDR1 and CDR2 sequences are MDHEN and SYDVKM. The V end was cut by 3 bases, the J end by 3 bases, with 12 bases between. The CDR3 length is 14 residues. CDR3 in amino acids: CASSLSLVDYEQYF. The CDR3 nucleotides read TGTGCCAGCAGTTTGAGCCTCGTTGACTACGAGCAGTACTTC. The variable domain in full, with the rest retrieved from reference TRBV28 and TRBJ2-7, is DVKVTQSSRYLVKRTGEKVFLECVQDMDHENMFWYRQDPGLGLRLIYFSYDVKMKEKGDIPEGYSVSREKKERFSLILESASTNQTSMYLCASSLSLVDYEQYFGPGTRLTVT.